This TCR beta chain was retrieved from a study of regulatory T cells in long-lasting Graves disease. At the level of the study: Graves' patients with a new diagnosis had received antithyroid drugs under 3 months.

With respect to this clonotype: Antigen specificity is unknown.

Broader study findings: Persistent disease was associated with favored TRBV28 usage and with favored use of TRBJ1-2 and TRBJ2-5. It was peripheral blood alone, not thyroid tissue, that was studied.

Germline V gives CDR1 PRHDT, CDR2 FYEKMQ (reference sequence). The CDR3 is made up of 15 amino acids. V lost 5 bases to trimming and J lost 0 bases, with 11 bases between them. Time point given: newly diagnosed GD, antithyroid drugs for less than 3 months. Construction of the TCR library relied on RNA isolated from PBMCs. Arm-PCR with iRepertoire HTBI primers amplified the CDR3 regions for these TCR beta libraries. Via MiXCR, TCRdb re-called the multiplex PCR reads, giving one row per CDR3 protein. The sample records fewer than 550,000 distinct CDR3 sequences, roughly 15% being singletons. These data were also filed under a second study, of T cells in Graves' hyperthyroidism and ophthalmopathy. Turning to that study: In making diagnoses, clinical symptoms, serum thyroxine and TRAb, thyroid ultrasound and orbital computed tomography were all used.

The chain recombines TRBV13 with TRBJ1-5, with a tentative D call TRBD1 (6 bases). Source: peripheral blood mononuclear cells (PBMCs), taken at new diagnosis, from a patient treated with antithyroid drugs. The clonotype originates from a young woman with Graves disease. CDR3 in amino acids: CASSIRTDSNQPQHF. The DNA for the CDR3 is TGTGCCAGCAGCATTAGGACAGATAGCAATCAGCCCCAGCATTTT.